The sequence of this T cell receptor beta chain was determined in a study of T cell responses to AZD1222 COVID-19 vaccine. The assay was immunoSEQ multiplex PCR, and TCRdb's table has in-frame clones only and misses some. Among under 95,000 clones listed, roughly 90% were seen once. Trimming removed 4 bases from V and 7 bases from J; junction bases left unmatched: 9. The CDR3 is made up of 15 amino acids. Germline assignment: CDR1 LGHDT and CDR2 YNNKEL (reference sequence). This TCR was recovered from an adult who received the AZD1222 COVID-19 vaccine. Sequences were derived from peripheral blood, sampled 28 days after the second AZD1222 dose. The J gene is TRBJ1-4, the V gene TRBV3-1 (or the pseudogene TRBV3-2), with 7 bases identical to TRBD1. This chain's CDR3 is CASSLGNRGGEKLFF. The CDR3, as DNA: TGTGCCAGCAGCCTTGGGAACAGGGGCGGTGAAAAACTGTTTTTT.